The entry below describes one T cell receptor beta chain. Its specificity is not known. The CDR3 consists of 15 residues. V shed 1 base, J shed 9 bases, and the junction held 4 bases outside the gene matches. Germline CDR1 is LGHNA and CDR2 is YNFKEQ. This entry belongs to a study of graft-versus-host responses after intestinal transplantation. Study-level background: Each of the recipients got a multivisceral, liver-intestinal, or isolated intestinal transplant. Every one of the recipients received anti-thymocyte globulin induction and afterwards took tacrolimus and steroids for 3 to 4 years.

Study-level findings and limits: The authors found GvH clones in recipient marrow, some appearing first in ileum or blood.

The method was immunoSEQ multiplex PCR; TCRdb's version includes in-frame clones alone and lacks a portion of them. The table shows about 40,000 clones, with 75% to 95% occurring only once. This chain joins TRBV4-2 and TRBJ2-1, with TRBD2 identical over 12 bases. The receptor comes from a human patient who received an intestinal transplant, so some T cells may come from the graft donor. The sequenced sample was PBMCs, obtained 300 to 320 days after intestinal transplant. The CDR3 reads CASSQGTSGIGEQFF. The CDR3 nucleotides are TGTGCCAGCAGCCAAGGGACTAGCGGGATTGGTGAGCAGTTCTTC.